Sequencing of this TCR beta chain was carried out in a study of T-cell reconstitution after alpha-beta-depleted transplantation in children. Molecular barcoding with unique molecular identifiers was used for the TCRbeta library. From the PCR reads, TCRdb called clonotypes with MiXCR, one entry per CDR3 protein. The data show approximately 250,000 distinct CDR3 sequences, with more than 7.5% seen just once and roughly 5.1% held by the top ten. Germline V gives CDR1 SGHTA, CDR2 FQGNSA. V dropped 0 bases and J dropped 0 bases, with 5 bases sitting between them. CDR3 length equals 14 residues. V gene TRBV7-2 combines with J gene TRBJ1-1; D call uncertain. The receptor was isolated from a human donor who donated a stem cell graft to a child with SCID. The starting material was PBMCs from the stem cell graft donor, obtained from the stem cell graft. Here the CDR3 reads CASSLAQMNTEAFF. The CDR3 coding sequence is TGTGCCAGCAGCTTAGCGCAGATGAACACTGAAGCTTTCTTT.